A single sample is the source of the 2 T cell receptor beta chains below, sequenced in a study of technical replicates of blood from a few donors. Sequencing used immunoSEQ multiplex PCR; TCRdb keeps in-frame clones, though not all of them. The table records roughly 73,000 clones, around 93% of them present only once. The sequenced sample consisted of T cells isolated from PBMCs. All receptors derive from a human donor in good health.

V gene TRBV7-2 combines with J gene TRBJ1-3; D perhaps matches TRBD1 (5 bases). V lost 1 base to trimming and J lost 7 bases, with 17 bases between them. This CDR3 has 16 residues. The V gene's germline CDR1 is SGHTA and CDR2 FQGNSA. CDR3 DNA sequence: TGTGCCAGCAGCTTAGGGCACCAGGGTTCTTGGAACACCATATATTTT. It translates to CASSLGHQGSWNTIYF.

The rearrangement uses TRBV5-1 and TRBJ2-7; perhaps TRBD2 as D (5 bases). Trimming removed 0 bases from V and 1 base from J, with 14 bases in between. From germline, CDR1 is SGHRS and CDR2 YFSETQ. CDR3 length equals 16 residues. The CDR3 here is CASSLEAGILSYEQYF. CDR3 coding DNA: TGCGCCAGCAGCTTGGAGGCGGGCATACTATCCTACGAGCAGTACTTC.